Each of the 22 T cell receptor beta chains below was sequenced from the same sample in a study of T cell changes during pregnancy in multiple sclerosis. Using immunoSEQ multiplex PCR, the repertoire was profiled, and TCRdb retains in-frame clones only, with some absent. The sample yields about 56,000 clones, approximately 91% seen once. The source was peripheral blood, collected after pregnancy. The source is a female donor with multiple sclerosis, enrolled in a pregnancy study.

The CDR3 here is CASSFTGGPNQPQHF. The CDR3 coding sequence is TGTGCCAGCAGCTTCACAGGGGGCCCCAATCAGCCCCAGCATTTT. The V and J genes are TRBV9 and TRBJ1-5; TRBD1 aligns across 9 bases. The CDR3 runs to 15 residues. Germline V gene lookup returns CDR1 SGDLS and CDR2 YYNGEE. Trimming cost V 4 bases and J 3 bases; bases outside gene matches: 5. Full variable domain (rest looked up from reference TRBV9 and TRBJ1-5): DSGVTQTPKHLITATGQRVTLRCSPRSGDLSVYWYQQSLDQGLQFLIQYYNGEERAKGNILERFSAQQFPDLHSELNLSSLELGDSALYFCASSFTGGPNQPQHFGDGTRLSIL.

The genes are TRBV29-1 and TRBJ2-5; TRBD1 is a possible D gene (5 bases). CDR1 and CDR2 (germline): SQVTM, ANQGSEA. The CDR3 spans 13 residues. V lost 6 bases, J lost 2 bases, and 13 bases lay in between. CDR3 DNA: TGCAGCGTCGGAAGACAGTCTCAAGAGACCCAGTACTTC. Translating gives CSVGRQSQETQYF. Full variable domain (missing parts from reference TRBV29-1 and TRBJ2-5): SAVISQKPSRDICQRGTSLTIQCQVDSQVTMMFWYRQQPGQSLTLIATANQGSEATYESGFVIDKFPISRPNLTFSTLTVSNMSPEDSSIYLCSVGRQSQETQYFGPGTRLLVL.

A single count supports this clone. V gene TRBV7-8 combines with J gene TRBJ1-2; 9 bases line up with TRBD1. The CDR3 loop spans 13 amino acids. Germline values: CDR1 SGHVS, CDR2 FQNEAQ. Trimming removed 4 bases from V and 7 bases from J; junction bases left unmatched: 4. The DNA of the CDR3 is TGTGCCAGCAGCTGGGGGACAGGGTCTGGCTACACCTTC. Its translation is CASSWGTGSGYTF.

The CDR3 sequence is CASSTRGQGYEKLFF. In nucleotides, the CDR3 is TGTGCCAGCAGCACCCGCGGACAGGGATATGAAAAACTGTTTTTT. The rearrangement joins TRBV4-2 to TRBJ1-4; 8 positions match TRBD1. The J segment lost 6 bases and the V segment lost 5 bases, leaving 8 bases of the junction unmatched. Germline V gene data show CDR1 as LGHNA and CDR2 as YNFKEQ. The CDR3 runs to 15 residues.

This CDR3 is CASSVDRGGADTQYF. CDR3 in DNA: TGTGCCAGCAGTGTGGACAGGGGGGGCGCAGATACGCAGTATTTT. The gene calls are TRBV6-1 and TRBJ2-3; TRBD1 matches at 10 bases. There are 15 residues in the CDR3. J gave up 4 bases and V 4 bases, and 5 bases lay outside the gene matches. CDR1 and CDR2 (germline): MNHNS, SASEGT.

The chain couples TRBV7-9 to TRBJ1-2; D is perhaps TRBD1 (5 bases). Germline CDR1 SEHNR, CDR2 FQNEAQ (reference sequence). Trimming left V 2 bases short and J 7 bases short, with 23 bases between. The CDR3 is 17 residues long. The DNA of the CDR3 is TGTGCCAGCAGCTTAACTGCGGCAGGGAGGGGTGGCGTTGGCTACACCTTC. Its protein product is CASSLTAAGRGGVGYTF.

This chain joins TRBV30 and TRBJ1-2; 8 nucleotides line up with TRBD1. The ends lost 4 bases at V and 4 bases at J; junction bases unmatched: 11. This CDR3 contains 15 residues. Germline CDR1 is GTSNPN and CDR2 is SVGIG (reference sequence). In DNA, the CDR3 is TGTGCCTGGACCCCCCCGGACAGGGAGGCCTATGGCTACACCTTC. It encodes CAWTPPDREAYGYTF.

The V call is TRBV11-2, the J call TRBJ1-6; the match to TRBD1 covers 8 bases. CDR3 length: 14 amino acids. The trim removed 2 bases at V and 15 bases at J, leaving 9 bases unmatched. CDR1 is SGHAT and CDR2 is FQNNGV in the germline V gene. In DNA form, the CDR3 reads TGTGCCAGCAGCTTATCGGCGACAGGGGCTTTCCTCCACTTT. This encodes CASSLSATGAFLHF.

The chain links TRBV5-4 to TRBJ2-2; perhaps TRBD1 as D (5 bases). In germline, CDR1 is SGHNT, CDR2 YYREEE (reference sequence). The CDR3 has 17 residues. V gave up 0 bases and J gave up 4 bases, with 16 bases separating them. This chain's CDR3 is CASSLDRQTMGTGELFF. CDR3 coding DNA: TGTGCCAGCAGCTTGGATAGACAGACAATGGGCACCGGGGAGCTGTTTTTT.

The chain combines TRBV5-6 with TRBJ1-2; D call uncertain. The CDR3 is 14 residues long. Trimming took 0 bases from V and 6 from J, leaving 12 bases between them. Germline-derived CDR1 and CDR2 are SGHDT and YYEEEE. CDR3: CASSLGLSPHGYTF. DNA for the CDR3: TGTGCCAGCAGCTTGGGACTATCTCCCCATGGCTACACCTTC.

The rearrangement uses TRBV7-3 and TRBJ1-6; 7 bases are a match to TRBD1. Trimming removed 5 bases from V and 0 bases from J; junction bases left unmatched: 1. CDR3 length: 15 residues. The germline V gene has CDR1 SGHTA and CDR2 FQGTGA. CDR3 residues: CASSRDSSYNSPLHF. CDR3 in DNA: TGTGCCAGCAGCCGGGACAGCTCCTATAATTCACCCCTCCACTTT.

The rearrangement links TRBV9 to TRBJ1-2; a possible D gene is TRBD1 (6 bases). V was clipped by 3 bases and J by 7 bases, with 19 bases between them. This CDR3 spans 15 amino acids. The germline CDR1 and CDR2 sequences are SGDLS and YYNGEE. CDR3 sequence (DNA): TGTGCCAGCAGCGGGCGACAGGTTGGTCTCGGTGGCTACACCTTC. Amino acid sequence: CASSGRQVGLGGYTF. Supplemented by reference TRBV9 and TRBJ1-2, the full variable domain reads DSGVTQTPKHLITATGQRVTLRCSPRSGDLSVYWYQQSLDQGLQFLIQYYNGEERAKGNILERFSAQQFPDLHSELNLSSLELGDSALYFCASSGRQVGLGGYTFGSGTRLTVV.

The V and J genes are TRBV9 and TRBJ2-2; no clear D gene. The V and J ends lost 1 base and 1 base respectively, with 8 bases between them. Looked up from germline, CDR1 is SGDLS and CDR2 is YYNGEE. CDR3 length: 15 residues. CDR3 sequence: CASSVFSLNTGELFF. The DNA of the CDR3 is TGTGCCAGCAGCGTATTTTCGTTGAACACCGGGGAGCTGTTTTTT.

This chain links TRBV2 with TRBJ1-2; 7 bases are shared with TRBD1. The V and J ends lost 3 bases and 6 bases, in that order; junction bases with no gene match: 7. The CDR3 has 14 residues. CDR1 is SNHLY, CDR2 FYNNEI, per germline. CDR3: CASSDYEGADGYTF. CDR3 sequence (DNA): TGTGCCAGCAGTGATTATGAGGGGGCGGATGGCTACACCTTC.

This clone was found a few times. The V and J genes are TRBV2 and TRBJ2-7, with 10 bases aligning to TRBD1. Trimming at V came to 4 bases and at J to 7 bases, leaving 10 bases not matched to a gene. From germline, CDR1 is SNHLY and CDR2 FYNNEI. The CDR3 sequence is 15 residues long. The CDR3 DNA sequence: TGTGCCAGCAGTGTGATTAGACAGGGGGCAAGGGAGCAGTACTTC. Its protein is CASSVIRQGAREQYF. Complete variable domain (other parts from reference TRBV2 and TRBJ2-7): EPEVTQTPSHQVTQMGQEVILRCVPISNHLYFYWYRQILGQKVEFLVSFYNNEISEKSEIFDDQFSVERPDGSNFTLKIRSTKLEDSAMYFCASSVIRQGAREQYFGPGTRLTVT.

This chain uses TRBV6-1 with TRBJ2-7; 12 bases match TRBD1. The germline V gene has CDR1 MNHNS and CDR2 SASEGT. The CDR3 covers 17 residues. With V trimmed by 4 bases and J by 3 bases, 10 bases remained unmatched. The CDR3 DNA is TGTGCCAGCAGTGTCCGGGACAGGGGGCTCAACGGCTACGAGCAGTACTTC. It yields the protein CASSVRDRGLNGYEQYF.

The chain is built from TRBV4-1 and TRBJ2-1; 8 nucleotides line up with TRBD2. Trimming at V came to 1 base and at J to 3 bases, leaving 14 bases not matched to a gene. The CDR3 is 19 residues long. Per germline, CDR1 MGHRA and CDR2 YSYEKL. In DNA, the CDR3 is TGCGCCAGCAGCCAAGTTATAAGGCGACGGGGGGGAATCTACAATGAGCAGTTCTTC. This sequence encodes CASSQVIRRRGGIYNEQFF.

This chain links TRBV27 with TRBJ1-1; D possibly corresponds to TRBD1 (6 bases). Germline-derived CDR1 and CDR2 are MNHEY and SMNVEV (reference sequence). The CDR3 runs to 14 residues. V gave up 7 bases and J gave up 1 base, with 13 bases separating them. In nucleotides, the CDR3 is TGTGCCAGCACCCAAGGGGGGGGGAACACTGAAGCTTTCTTT. It codes for CASTQGGGNTEAFF.

V and J are TRBV4-3 and TRBJ1-4; unclear D gene. Germline V lookup: CDR1 LGHNA, CDR2 YSLEER. CDR3 length equals 16 residues. With 5 bases removed from V and 6 bases from J, the gap between germline ends came to 19 bases. The CDR3 here is CASSFASYGEDEKLFF. CDR3 coding DNA: TGCGCCAGCAGCTTCGCCTCTTACGGGGAGGATGAAAAACTGTTTTTT.

The chain is built from TRBV10-3 and TRBJ2-7; 11 positions match TRBD1. Germline-derived CDR1 and CDR2 are ENHRY and SYGVKD. V shed 1 base and J 6 bases; nucleotides not matched to a gene: 11. This CDR3 region has 17 residues. The CDR3 nucleotides read TGTGCCATCAGTGAGTTCGGAAATCTGGGGACAGGGGGCGAGCAGTACTTC. It codes for CAISEFGNLGTGGEQYF.

This clone came up once. The chain uses TRBV5-5 and TRBJ1-4; TRBD1 aligns across 8 bases. The V and J ends lost 3 bases and 8 bases, in that order; junction bases with no gene match: 9. Germline lookup yields CDR1 SGHKS and CDR2 YYEKEE (reference sequence). This CDR3 contains 15 residues. In DNA form, the CDR3 reads TGTGCCAGCAGCTGGACAGGGTCAGCTGACGAAAAACTGTTTTTT. It encodes CASSWTGSADEKLFF.

This sequence joins TRBV7-3 and TRBJ2-1; TRBD1 is a possible D gene (5 bases). Germline V gene sequence: CDR1 SGHTA, CDR2 FQGTGA. The CDR3 length is 16 residues. V lost 1 base and J 4 bases, leaving 14 bases between the germline ends. The CDR3: CASSLRVGVGYNEQFF. The DNA of the CDR3 is TGTGCCAGCAGCTTAAGGGTAGGGGTGGGGTACAATGAGCAGTTCTTC. Together with reference TRBV7-3 and TRBJ2-1, the CDR3 gives the full variable domain: GAGVSQTPSNKVTEKGKYVELRCDPISGHTALYWYRQSLGQGPEFLIYFQGTGAADDSGLPNDRFFAVRPEGSVSTLKIQRTERGDSAVYLCASSLRVGVGYNEQFFGPGTRLTVL.